These 11 T cell receptor beta chains originate from one sample sequenced in a study of T-cell memory formation after mild COVID-19. TCRdb called the 5' RACE reads again in MiXCR, with one record for every CDR3 protein. The table has around 250,000 distinct CDR3 sequences, 8% to 10% seen once. Sequencing used PBMCs or a T cell subset sorted from them (not recorded which). These receptors all stem from a man younger than 35 who had mild COVID-19 (a few samples of this study predate the infection). Cell type and time point are not known.

The CDR3 coding sequence is TGTGCCAGCAGCCAAACCGGGACAGGGGCCAATGAGCAGTTCTTC. Its translation is CASSQTGTGANEQFF. The V gene is TRBV3-1, the J gene TRBJ2-1; 10 nucleotides align to TRBD1. The CDR3 extends over 15 amino acids. CDR1 LGHDT and CDR2 YNNKEL come from the germline V gene (reference sequence). Trimming at V came to 2 bases and at J to 6 bases, leaving 4 bases not matched to a gene.

The chain couples TRBV4-1 to TRBJ1-2; the D gene is possibly TRBD1 (5 bases). Germline V lookup: CDR1 MGHRA, CDR2 YSYEKL. The CDR3 totals 14 residues. Trimming shortened V by 0 bases and J by 4 bases, and 9 bases separated the two germline ends. The CDR3 spells CASSQEGPGYGYTF. For the CDR3, the DNA is TGCGCCAGCAGCCAAGAGGGGCCAGGCTATGGCTACACCTTC.

The chain recombines TRBV12-3 or TRBV12-4 with TRBJ2-7; maybe TRBD2 (7 bases). The CDR3 extends over 14 amino acids. The V and J ends lost 3 bases and 3 bases respectively, with 12 bases between them. For the CDR3, the DNA is TGTGCCAGCAGTTTTGCGGGGGCACACTACGAGCAGTACTTC. Its protein product is CASSFAGAHYEQYF.

The gene calls are TRBV20-1 and TRBJ2-3, with D possibly being TRBD1 (6 bases). The CDR3 consists of 14 residues. Germline V CDR1 and CDR2: DFQATT, SNEGSKA (reference sequence). V was trimmed by 0 bases and J by 0 bases, leaving 7 bases between them. CDR3 DNA sequence: TGCAGTGCTAGAGAGGACAGAAGCACAGATACGCAGTATTTT. This encodes CSAREDRSTDTQYF.

The sample holds a few counts of this clonotype. V usage is TRBV15 and J usage is TRBJ2-1; TRBD2 aligns across 12 bases. J gave up 9 bases and V 1 base, and 7 bases lay outside the gene matches. The germline CDR1 and CDR2 sequences are LNHNV and YYDKDF (reference sequence). This CDR3 spans 16 amino acids. The CDR3 bases are TGTGCCACCAGCAGAGGAGGACTAGCGGGGCTCGGTGAGCAGTTCTTC. It translates to CATSRGGLAGLGEQFF.

This clonotype was seen repeatedly, ten times or more. CDR3 sequence: CASSQVLGLDYGYTF. As DNA, the CDR3 is TGCGCCAGCAGCCAAGTCCTGGGCTTAGACTATGGCTACACCTTC. The chain links TRBV4-1 to TRBJ1-2; D gene ambiguous. V dropped 1 base and J dropped 3 bases, with 12 bases sitting between them. Germline loops: CDR1 MGHRA, CDR2 YSYEKL. CDR3 length equals 15 residues.

This clonotype was counted between two and nine times. This sequence joins TRBV7-9 and TRBJ2-2; TRBD2 agrees at 10 bases. Germline V gives CDR1 SEHNR, CDR2 FQNEAQ (reference sequence). With 3 bases clipped from V and 0 bases from J, the junction kept 7 bases outside the gene matches. This CDR3 comprises 18 residues. The CDR3 spells CASSFSLAGASNTGELFF. In DNA, the CDR3 is TGTGCCAGCAGCTTTTCTCTAGCGGGGGCGTCGAACACCGGGGAGCTGTTTTTT.

The V and J genes are TRBV4-1 and TRBJ2-4, with 12 bases matching TRBD2. The CDR3 is made up of 13 amino acids. From germline, CDR1 is MGHRA and CDR2 YSYEKL. The V segment lost 4 bases and the J segment 10 bases; nucleotides outside the gene matches: 2. The CDR3 DNA follows: TGCGCCAGCAGCCCCGGACTAGCGGGGATTCAGTACTTC. This codes for CASSPGLAGIQYF.

In its sample, this clonotype was seen a few times. V usage is TRBV6-5 and J usage is TRBJ2-2; no reliable D call. The V end lost 8 bases, the J end lost 3 bases, and 7 bases lay between the germline ends. This CDR3 is built from 12 residues. CDR1 MNHEY and CDR2 SVGAGI come from the germline V gene. CDR3 in amino acids: CASGVYTGELFF. CDR3 coding DNA: TGTGCCAGCGGGGTGTACACCGGGGAGCTGTTTTTT.

This clonotype appeared a few times. V usage is TRBV6-5 and J usage is TRBJ2-3, with D maybe TRBD1 (5 bases). The CDR3 spans 15 residues. Germline values: CDR1 MNHEY, CDR2 SVGAGI. With 4 bases removed from V and 0 bases from J, the gap between germline ends came to 11 bases. The CDR3 loop is CASSSTVSSTDTQYF. The CDR3 coding sequence is TGTGCCAGCAGTTCGACAGTCTCTAGCACAGATACGCAGTATTTT.

The chain recombines TRBV5-1 with TRBJ1-6; maybe TRBD1 (5 bases). Deletions cut 0 bases from V and 9 bases from J, with 13 bases between. CDR1 is SGHRS, CDR2 YFSETQ, per germline. The CDR3 sequence is 15 residues long. The CDR3 protein is CASSLAGQGGSPLHF. The CDR3 DNA sequence: TGCGCCAGCAGCTTGGCCGGTCAGGGTGGTTCACCCCTCCACTTT.